These T cell receptor beta chains were read from a single sample in a study of Ad26.COV2.S vaccination and SARS-CoV-2 variants. Repertoires were generated with immunoSEQ multiplex PCR, while TCRdb's copy carries only in-frame clones and drops some. The table records about 280,000 clones, around 87% of them present only once. The specimen was peripheral blood, collected in a trial of Ad26.COV2.S vaccine versus placebo. The source of these receptors is a person aged 18-65 years who received the Ad26.COV2.S COVID-19 vaccine or a placebo. The CDR3 runs from the conserved cysteine through the conserved F or W. A D gene is named only where the DNA matches it firmly. Clone size is stated in some rows and not others, as once, few, many or a class when expanded.

d_call | j_call | clone_size | v_call | cdr3_nt | cdr3_aa
TRBD2 | TRBJ2-2 | - | TRBV19 | TGTGCCAGTAGTTCCATCCTAGCGGGAGTTACCGGGGAGCTGTTTTTT | CASSSILAGVTGELFF
- | TRBJ2-5 | few | TRBV5-1 | TGCGCCAGCAGCTTGGCCCCCGACGGGACCCAGTACTTC | CASSLAPDGTQYF
- | TRBJ2-3 | - | TRBV13 | TGTGCCAGCAGCTTCCATGGAACTAGCACAGATACGCAGTATTTT | CASSFHGTSTDTQYF
- | TRBJ1-1 | - | TRBV6-5 | TGTGCCAGCAGTTTCTCCGGGGGGGGTAGGACTGAAGCTTTCTTT | CASSFSGGGRTEAFF
- | TRBJ1-4 | - | TRBV19 | TGTGCCAGTAGTCCCTTGGGGGCAACTAATGAAAAACTGTTTTTT | CASSPLGATNEKLFF
TRBD1 | TRBJ1-1 | - | TRBV6-5 | TGTGCCAGCAGTTCCTACCTGGGACAGGCTGACACTGAAGCTTTCTTT | CASSSYLGQADTEAFF
- | TRBJ1-1 | - | TRBV30 | TGTGCCCGCCGTGGGTTTCGGACTGAAGCTTTCTTT | CARRGFRTEAFF
TRBD2 | TRBJ2-5 | - | TRBV6-2/TRBV6-3 | TGTGCCAGCAGCTGGACTAGCGGGGACCAAGAGACCCAGTACTTC | CASSWTSGDQETQYF
- | TRBJ1-1 | - | TRBV7-2 | TGTGCCAGCAGCTTAGGATCCAGAGGGTTAGCTTTCTTT | CASSLGSRGLAFF
TRBD1 | TRBJ1-1 | - | TRBV11-2 | TGTGCCAGCAGCCTACGACAGGGTAAAGGCGGTTCGAACACTGAAGCTTTCTTT | CASSLRQGKGGSNTEAFF
- | TRBJ1-2 | - | TRBV4-3 | TGCGCCAGCAGCCAAGATCGGGGGTGGGGCTACACCTTC | CASSQDRGWGYTF
TRBD1 | TRBJ2-7 | - | TRBV4-1 | TGCGCCAGCAGCCAAGGCGACAGGGGGGCCTACGAGCAGTACTTC | CASSQGDRGAYEQYF
- | TRBJ2-2 | - | TRBV7-2 | TGTGCCAGCAGCTTAGGAGGAGGGGGCGCCGGCGGGGAGCTGTTTTTT | CASSLGGGGAGGELFF
- | TRBJ1-6 | once | TRBV11-3 | TGTGCCAGCAGCGCAGGACCAAATTCACCCCTCCACTTT | CASSAGPNSPLHF
- | TRBJ1-6 | - | TRBV11-2 | TGTGCCAGCAGCTTTGGGGCTAGCGGTTCACCCCTCCACTTT | CASSFGASGSPLHF
- | TRBJ2-6 | once | TRBV15 | TGTGCCACCAGCTTGCGGGACACCGCCAACGTCCTGACTTTC | CATSLRDTANVLTF
TRBD2 | TRBJ2-7 | - | TRBV11-2 | TGTGCCAGCAGCTTAGTAGCGGGAGAAGGCGAGCAGTACTTC | CASSLVAGEGEQYF